This T cell receptor beta chain is from a study of cytomegalovirus exposure and HLA in healthy donors. Trimming took 0 bases from V and 8 from J; bases not matched to a gene: 5. CDR1 is WNHNN and CDR2 is SYGVQD in the germline V gene (reference sequence). This CDR3 has 16 residues. Primers included in the PCR were 60 Vbeta and 13 Jbeta primers. The data were produced by immunoSEQ multiplex PCR, yet TCRdb's version contains in-frame clones alone and is incomplete. The data hold over 150,000 clones, with under 85% observed a single time. With regard to this clone: Its antigen is unidentified.

Study-wide findings and caveats: Trimming of TCR beta V- and J-genes showed a link, identified in a later analysis, to a missense DCLRE1C variant. Among donors in an Asian-associated ancestry cluster, a later analysis reportedly found fewer N-insertions than the roughly 730-donor mean. CMV antigen specificity was confirmed in vitro for a few CMV-associated chains.

Donors were ostensibly healthy at sampling, although undocumented immune exposures were probable. The V call is TRBV10-1, the J call TRBJ2-3, with TRBD2 identical over 13 bases. This sequence originates from a woman aged 18-29 years in good health and CMV-seronegative. The sequencing sample was made of PBMCs. The CDR3 sequence is CASSESGGLAGVTQYF. CDR3 in DNA: TGCGCCAGCAGTGAGTCGGGCGGACTAGCGGGAGTTACGCAGTATTTT.